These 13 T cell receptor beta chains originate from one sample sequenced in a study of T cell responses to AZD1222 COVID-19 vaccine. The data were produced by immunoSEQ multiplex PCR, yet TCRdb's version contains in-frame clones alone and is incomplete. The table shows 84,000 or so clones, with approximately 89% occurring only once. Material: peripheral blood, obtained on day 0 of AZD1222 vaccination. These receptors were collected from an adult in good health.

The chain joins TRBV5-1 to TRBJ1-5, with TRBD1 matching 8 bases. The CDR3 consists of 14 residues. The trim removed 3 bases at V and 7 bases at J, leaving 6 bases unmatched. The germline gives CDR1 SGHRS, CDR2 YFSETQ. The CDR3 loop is CASSSGQGGQPQHF. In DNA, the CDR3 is TGCGCCAGCAGCTCAGGACAGGGAGGCCAGCCCCAGCATTTT. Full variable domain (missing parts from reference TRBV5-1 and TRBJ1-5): KAGVTQTPRYLIKTRGQQVTLSCSPISGHRSVSWYQQTPGQGLQFLFEYFSETQRNKGNFPGRFSGRQFSNSRSEMNVSTLELGDSALYLCASSSGQGGQPQHFGDGTRLSIL.

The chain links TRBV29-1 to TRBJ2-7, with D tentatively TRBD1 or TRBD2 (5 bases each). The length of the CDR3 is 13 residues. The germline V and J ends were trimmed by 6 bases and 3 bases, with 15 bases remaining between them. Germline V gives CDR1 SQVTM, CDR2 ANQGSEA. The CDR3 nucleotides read TGCAGCGTCACACGAGCTGGGGGCTACGAGCAGTACTTC. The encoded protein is CSVTRAGGYEQYF.

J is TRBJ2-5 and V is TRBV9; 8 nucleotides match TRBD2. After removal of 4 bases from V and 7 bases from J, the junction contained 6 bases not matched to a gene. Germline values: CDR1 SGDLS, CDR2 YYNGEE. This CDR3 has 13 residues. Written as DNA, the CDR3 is TGTGCCAGCAGCCAAGCGGGAGACGTGACCCAGTACTTC. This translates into CASSQAGDVTQYF.

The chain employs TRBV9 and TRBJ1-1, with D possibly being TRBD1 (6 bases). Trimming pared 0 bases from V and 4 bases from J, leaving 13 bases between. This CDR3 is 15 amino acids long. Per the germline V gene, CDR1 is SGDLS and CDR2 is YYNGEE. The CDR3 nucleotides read TGTGCCAGCAGCGTAGGGCAGGGGTCCGGCACTGAAGCTTTCTTT. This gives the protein CASSVGQGSGTEAFF.

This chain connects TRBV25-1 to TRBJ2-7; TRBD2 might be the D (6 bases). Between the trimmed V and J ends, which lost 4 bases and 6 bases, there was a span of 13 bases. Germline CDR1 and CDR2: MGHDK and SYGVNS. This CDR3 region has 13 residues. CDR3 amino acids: CASSGTSLGEQYF. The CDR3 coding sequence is TGTGCCAGCAGTGGAACTAGCCTTGGCGAGCAGTACTTC.

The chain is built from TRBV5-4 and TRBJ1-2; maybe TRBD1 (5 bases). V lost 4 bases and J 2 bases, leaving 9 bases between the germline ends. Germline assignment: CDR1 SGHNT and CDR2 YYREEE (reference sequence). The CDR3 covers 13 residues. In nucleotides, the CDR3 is TGTGCCAGCAGCCGGGACGGAAACTATGGCTACACCTTC. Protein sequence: CASSRDGNYGYTF.

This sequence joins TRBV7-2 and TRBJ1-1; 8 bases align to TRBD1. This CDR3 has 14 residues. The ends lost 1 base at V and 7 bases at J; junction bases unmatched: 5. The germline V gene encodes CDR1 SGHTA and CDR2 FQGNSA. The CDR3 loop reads CASSLGPGQGEAFF. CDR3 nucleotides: TGTGCCAGCAGCTTAGGGCCCGGACAGGGTGAAGCTTTCTTT.

The CDR3 DNA sequence: TGTGCCAGTAGTAGCCCTAACAAGAACACCGGGGAGCTGTTTTTT. The encoded protein is CASSSPNKNTGELFF. This chain connects TRBV19 to TRBJ2-2; unclear D gene. The CDR3 is 15 residues long. CDR1 is LNHDA, CDR2 SQIVND, per germline (reference sequence). V was clipped by 4 bases and J by 1 base, with 10 bases between them. The full variable domain, its missing parts supplied by reference TRBV19 and TRBJ2-2, is DGGITQSPKYLFRKEGQNVTLSCEQNLNHDAMYWYRQDPGQGLRLIYYSQIVNDFQKGDIAEGYSVSREKKESFPLTVTSAQKNPTAFYLCASSSPNKNTGELFFGEGSRLTVL.

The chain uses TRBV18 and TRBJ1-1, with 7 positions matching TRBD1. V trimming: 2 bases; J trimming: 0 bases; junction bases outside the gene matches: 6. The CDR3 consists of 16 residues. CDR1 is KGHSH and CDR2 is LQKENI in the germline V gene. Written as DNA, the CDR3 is TGTGCCAGCTCACCATATTTACAGGGGATGAACACTGAAGCTTTCTTT. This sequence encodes CASSPYLQGMNTEAFF.

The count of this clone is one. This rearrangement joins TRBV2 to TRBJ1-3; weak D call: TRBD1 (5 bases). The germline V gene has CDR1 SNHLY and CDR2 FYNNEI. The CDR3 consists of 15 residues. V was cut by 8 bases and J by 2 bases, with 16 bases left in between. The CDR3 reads CASGESGWAGNTIYF. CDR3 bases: TGTGCCAGCGGAGAATCAGGGTGGGCTGGAAACACCATATATTTT.

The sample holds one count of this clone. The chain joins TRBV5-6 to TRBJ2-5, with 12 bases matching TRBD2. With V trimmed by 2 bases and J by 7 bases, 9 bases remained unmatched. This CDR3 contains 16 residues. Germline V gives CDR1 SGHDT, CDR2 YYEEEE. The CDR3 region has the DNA TGTGCCAGCAGCTTAAGGACTAGCGGGACCGTCGGGACCCAGTACTTC. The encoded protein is CASSLRTSGTVGTQYF.

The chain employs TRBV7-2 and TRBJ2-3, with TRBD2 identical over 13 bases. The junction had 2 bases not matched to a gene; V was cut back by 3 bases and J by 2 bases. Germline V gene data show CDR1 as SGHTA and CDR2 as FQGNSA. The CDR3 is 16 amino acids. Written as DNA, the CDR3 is TGTGCCAGCAGCTTGGGACTAGCGGGAACCACAGATACGCAGTATTTT. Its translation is CASSLGLAGTTDTQYF. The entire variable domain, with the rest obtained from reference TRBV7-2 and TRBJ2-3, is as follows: GAGVSQSPSNKVTEKGKDVELRCDPISGHTALYWYRQSLGQGLEFLIYFQGNSAPDKSGLPSDRFSAERTGGSVSTLTIQRTQQEDSAVYLCASSLGLAGTTDTQYFGPGTRLTVL.

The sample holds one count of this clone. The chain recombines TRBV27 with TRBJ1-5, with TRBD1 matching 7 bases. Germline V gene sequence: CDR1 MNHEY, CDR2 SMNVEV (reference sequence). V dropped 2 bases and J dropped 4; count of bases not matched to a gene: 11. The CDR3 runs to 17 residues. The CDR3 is CASSLPRRGLENQPQHF. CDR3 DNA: TGTGCCAGCAGTTTACCCCGGAGGGGGCTCGAAAATCAGCCCCAGCATTTT.